Each of the 22 T cell receptor beta chains below was sequenced from the same sample in a study of shared clonotypes between healthy human individuals. Some clones are missing from TCRdb's copy, which holds only in-frame ones; the method was immunoSEQ multiplex PCR. The sample contains around 700,000 clones, about two thirds of which appear only once. The source material was memory CD4+ T cells sorted from blood. Described subset: CD45RA-negative fraction. These receptor sequences come from a woman in her thirties in good health.

A word on this clone: This specimen includes other DNA sequences encoding the same CDR3. The chain couples TRBV11-2 to TRBJ2-2, with a weak D call TRBD1 (7 bases). The CDR3 totals 14 residues. V lost 2 bases and J lost 4, with 8 bases in between. Germline loops: CDR1 SGHAT, CDR2 FQNNGV. CDR3 sequence reads: CASSLQGGTGELFF. The CDR3 bases are TGTGCCAGCAGCTTACAGGGGGGCACCGGGGAGCTGTTTTTT.

This clone came up a few times. The chain employs TRBV27 and TRBJ2-1, with 9 bases identical to TRBD2. V lost 2 bases to trimming and J lost 4 bases; unmatched junction nucleotides: 0. The CDR3 length is 14 residues. CDR1 is MNHEY, CDR2 SMNVEV, per germline (reference sequence). The CDR3 is CASSLLAGYNEQFF. The CDR3 DNA is TGTGCCAGCAGTTTACTAGCGGGATACAATGAGCAGTTCTTC.

This chain uses TRBV23-1 with TRBJ2-1; D not resolved. TRBV23-1 is sorted into the ORF group, with uncertain function. The CDR3 runs to 15 residues. Trimming took 6 bases from V and 7 from J, leaving 19 bases between them. CDR3: CASSRRCRDWNEQFF. The CDR3 DNA sequence: TGCGCCAGCAGCCGCCGTTGCCGCGATTGGAATGAGCAGTTCTTC.

This clone was counted a few times. Sequence at one end of the junction differs from germline and may be a read error. V gene TRBV14 combines with J gene TRBJ1-2, with no clear D. Germline CDR1 reads SGHDN; CDR2 reads FVKESK. The CDR3 covers 8 residues. CDR3 in amino acids: CASVEEDF. The CDR3 DNA reads as TGTGCCAGCGTAGAGGAGGATTTC.

This clone was recorded only once. The chain carries TRBV7-8 and TRBJ2-1, with unresolved D. The CDR3 is 13 residues long. V shed 4 bases and J shed 9 bases, with 13 bases lying between them. Germline CDR1 SGHVS, CDR2 FQNEAQ. In DNA form, the CDR3 reads TGTGCCAGCAGCTCCCCCAACGTGGGTGAGCAGTTCTTC. Residues: CASSSPNVGEQFF.

The chain uses TRBV10-3 and TRBJ1-1; unclear D gene. From germline, CDR1 is ENHRY and CDR2 SYGVKD. The CDR3 has 13 amino acids. V lost 2 bases to trimming and J lost 4 bases, with 8 bases between them. DNA for the CDR3: TGTGCCATCAGTGAGAGAGCCAGCACTGAAGCTTTCTTT. Its protein product is CAISERASTEAFF.

This clone was found many times. The V and J genes are TRBV27 and TRBJ2-2, with a possible D match to TRBD2 (6 bases). V lost 1 base and J 4 bases, leaving 13 bases between the germline ends. Germline CDR1 and CDR2: MNHEY and SMNVEV (reference sequence). The CDR3 is made up of 16 amino acids. CDR3 nucleotide sequence: TGTGCCAGCAGTTTATTCTCCGGGGGTGGCACCGGGGAGCTGTTTTTT. Its protein product is CASSLFSGGGTGELFF.

This clone was seen a handful of times. The chain has TRBV18 and TRBJ1-2; D might be TRBD1 (6 bases). Between the trimmed V and J ends, which lost 3 bases and 5 bases, there was a span of 16 bases. Germline V gene sequence: CDR1 KGHSH, CDR2 LQKENI. This CDR3 has 15 amino acids. In DNA, the CDR3 is TGTGCCAGCTCACCCCCTGGACAGTCGAGTTATGGCTACACCTTC. It is translated as CASSPPGQSSYGYTF.

The chain carries TRBV4-1 and TRBJ1-4; unclear D gene. Trimming left V 0 bases short and J 4 bases short, with 18 bases between. The CDR3 is made up of 18 amino acids. In germline, CDR1 is MGHRA, CDR2 YSYEKL. CDR3 loop: CASSQESASLVFNEKLFF. The CDR3 DNA reads as TGCGCCAGCAGCCAAGAGTCAGCTTCACTAGTCTTTAATGAAAAACTGTTTTTT.

V and J are TRBV5-4 and TRBJ2-7, with D tentatively TRBD1 (6 bases). Germline assignment: CDR1 SGHNT and CDR2 YYREEE (reference sequence). The V end lost 4 bases, the J end lost 0 bases, and 11 bases lay between the germline ends. The CDR3 consists of 14 residues. CDR3 protein: CASSLRDNSYEQYF. Written as DNA, the CDR3 is TGTGCCAGCAGCCTCCGGGACAACTCCTACGAGCAGTACTTC. The complete variable domain, with remaining parts taken from reference TRBV5-4 and TRBJ2-7, reads ETGVTQSPTHLIKTRGQQVTLRCSSQSGHNTVSWYQQALGQGPQFIFQYYREEENGRGNFPPRFSGLQFPNYSSELNVNALELDDSALYLCASSLRDNSYEQYFGPGTRLTVT.

The chain links TRBV15 to TRBJ2-1, with D perhaps matching TRBD2 (6 bases). V was pared by 8 bases and J by 9 bases, with 17 bases between. The CDR3 has 13 amino acids. Per germline, CDR1 LNHNV and CDR2 YYDKDF (reference sequence). CDR3 sequence: CATRGTHRAEQFF. The CDR3 DNA reads as TGTGCCACCCGCGGGACCCATCGGGCTGAGCAGTTCTTC.

The table lists this clone with a few counts. The V call is TRBV28, the J call TRBJ1-3; 8 bases align to TRBD1. The CDR3 spans 15 residues. Germline assignment: CDR1 MDHEN and CDR2 SYDVKM. V shed 6 bases and J 5 bases; nucleotides not matched to a gene: 9. The CDR3 here is CASRPGQGPRNTIYF. The CDR3 DNA reads TGTGCCAGCAGGCCCGGACAGGGACCCCGAAACACCATATATTTT.

This clone was found a few times. The V and J genes are TRBV15 and TRBJ2-2; D is ambiguous. Trimming shortened V by 2 bases and J by 1 base, and 8 bases separated the two germline ends. This CDR3 spans 15 amino acids. Germline CDR1 is LNHNV and CDR2 is YYDKDF (reference sequence). CDR3 DNA sequence: TGTGCCACCAGCAGAATTACATTGAACACCGGGGAGCTGTTTTTT. It codes for CATSRITLNTGELFF.

The V gene is TRBV14, the J gene TRBJ1-2; tentative D call: TRBD1 (6 bases). The CDR3 consists of 15 residues. The V end was cut by 1 base, the J end by 8 bases, with 17 bases between. Germline CDR1 reads SGHDN; CDR2 reads FVKESK. The chain's CDR3 is CASSQGIGGMWGYTF. DNA of the CDR3: TGTGCCAGCAGCCAAGGAATAGGGGGAATGTGGGGCTACACCTTC. Full variable domain (missing parts from reference TRBV14 and TRBJ1-2): EAGVTQFPSHSVIEKGQTVTLRCDPISGHDNLYWYRRVMGKEIKFLLHFVKESKQDESGMPNNRFLAERTGGTYSTLKVQPAELEDSGVYFCASSQGIGGMWGYTFGSGTRLTVV.

Of note for this clone: Mismatch with germline at one junction end may stem from a read error. Distinct nucleotide sequences in the sample also encode this CDR3. V and J are TRBV5-1 and TRBJ2-3; D unclear. The CDR3 loop spans 15 amino acids. Germline CDR1 SGHRS, CDR2 YFSETQ. The CDR3: CASSLGPSSTDTQYF. For the CDR3, the DNA is TGTGCCAGCAGCCTTGGGCCATCTAGCACAGATACGCAGTATTTT.

The genes are TRBV5-1 and TRBJ2-4, with D unclear. Germline V lookup: CDR1 SGHRS, CDR2 YFSETQ. This CDR3 contains 15 residues. V gave up 0 bases and J gave up 0 bases, with 7 bases separating them. The CDR3 DNA follows: TGCGCCAGCAGCTTGGGACCCAAAGCCAAAAACATTCAGTACTTC. This sequence encodes CASSLGPKAKNIQYF.

This chain links TRBV28 with TRBJ2-7; 7 bases line up with TRBD2. Germline V CDR1 and CDR2: MDHEN, SYDVKM. V trimming: 6 bases; J trimming: 0 bases; junction bases outside the gene matches: 5. This CDR3 is 14 amino acids long. The CDR3 nucleotides read TGTGCCAGCAGCCTCACTAGCGCCTCCTACGAGCAGTACTTC. It specifies CASSLTSASYEQYF.

The J gene is TRBJ2-7, the V gene TRBV18; tentatively, D is TRBD1 (5 bases). The V end lost 0 bases, the J end lost 6 bases, and 15 bases lay between the germline ends. CDR1 is KGHSH, CDR2 LQKENI, per germline. The CDR3 runs 15 residues. The CDR3 coding sequence is TGTGCCAGCTCACCACCGCTCACCCGCAGGGTCGAGCAGTACTTC. Translating it yields CASSPPLTRRVEQYF.

The J gene is TRBJ2-7, the V gene TRBV30, with TRBD2 as a possible D gene (6 bases). Looked up from germline, CDR1 is GTSNPN and CDR2 is SVGIG (reference sequence). The CDR3 covers 12 residues. V lost 4 bases to trimming and J lost 2 bases, with 9 bases between them. Here the CDR3 DNA reads TGTGCCTGGAACGCGGGAACCTACGAGCAGTACTTC. It specifies CAWNAGTYEQYF.

This clone was picked up many times. The chain employs TRBV5-6 and TRBJ2-7; 9 bases map to TRBD1. Losses at the gene ends were 4 bases for V and 10 bases for J; bases not matched to a gene: 9. The germline V gene encodes CDR1 SGHDT and CDR2 YYEEEE. The CDR3 has 13 residues. CDR3 residues: CASSLVGQGRQYF. The CDR3 DNA sequence: TGTGCCAGCAGCCTCGTAGGACAGGGGCGTCAGTACTTC.

The chain employs TRBV7-2 and TRBJ1-4, with D tentatively TRBD1 (6 bases). The CDR3 sequence is 15 residues long. The germline CDR1 and CDR2 sequences are SGHTA and FQGNSA. V lost 1 base to trimming and J lost 3 bases, with 9 bases between them. CDR3 sequence (DNA): TGTGCCAGCAGCTTAGTCACAGGGCCTAATGAAAAACTGTTTTTT. The encoded protein is CASSLVTGPNEKLFF.

This clone showed up many times. V is TRBV7-6 and J is TRBJ1-1, with a weak D call TRBD1 (5 bases). CDR3 length: 15 amino acids. Deletions cut 2 bases from V and 6 bases from J, with 16 bases between. From germline, CDR1 is SGHVS and CDR2 FNYEAQ. The DNA for the CDR3 is TGTGCCAGCAGCTTAAACGGTCTTGGGGACGCTGAAGCTTTCTTT. Translation: CASSLNGLGDAEAFF.